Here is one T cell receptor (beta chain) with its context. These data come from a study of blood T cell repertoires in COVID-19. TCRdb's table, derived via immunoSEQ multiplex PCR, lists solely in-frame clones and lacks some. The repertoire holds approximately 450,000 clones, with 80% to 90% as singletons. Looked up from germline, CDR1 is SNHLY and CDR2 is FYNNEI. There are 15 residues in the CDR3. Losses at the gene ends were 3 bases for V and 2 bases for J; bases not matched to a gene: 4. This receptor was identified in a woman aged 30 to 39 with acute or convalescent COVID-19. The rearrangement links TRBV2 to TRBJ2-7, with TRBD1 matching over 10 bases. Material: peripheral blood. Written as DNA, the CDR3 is TGTGCCAGCAGTGATCGGACAGGGGGTACCTACGAGCAGTACTTC. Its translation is CASSDRTGGTYEQYF.